What follows is one T cell receptor (beta chain) and its context. The antigen this receptor binds is unknown. No base-level quality is on record; no much larger clone is a single base apart. This entry is derived from a study of technical replicates of blood from a handful of donors (dated by TCRdb to 2015 to 2018). The method was the immunoSEQ multiplex PCR assay. Here the immuneACCESS table is served through TCRdb, limited to in-frame sequences with V and J called. Missing clones are a known gap in these copies; in checked studies unresolved V genes cover under half, and the rest lacks a known reason. Within this sample are about 81,000 clones, with 75% to 85% of them counted one time only. In total, the top ten clones hold roughly 3.9% of the sample. The germline V gene supplies CDR1 SGDLS and CDR2 YYNGEE. The CDR3 numbers 16 residues from cysteine through phenylalanine. Left in the record is the CDR3 DNA by itself, 48 bases read in frame from the first base. V loses 3 bases of germline sequence and J loses 3 bases, and the interval between the two ends is 16 bases.

The TCR was taken from a human donor in good health. Some clones in this sample may be carry-over from other donors' samples. Recombination linked TRBV9 to TRBJ2-1, with TRBD2 tentatively as D gene (5 bases match). Sequenced material: PBMCs. The DNA is as follows: TGTGCCAGCAGCGGGCTGGACTCCCCAGACTACAATGAGCAGTTCTTC. Its protein product is CASSGLDSPDYNEQFF.